These T cell receptor beta chains were read from a single sample in a study of blood T cell repertoires in COVID-19. Profiling relied on immunoSEQ multiplex PCR, and the TCRdb table lists in-frame clones only, not all of them. The sample shows about 140,000 clones, 76% of them seen only once. Material for sequencing was peripheral blood. These receptors came from an elderly woman with active or convalescent COVID-19. Both conserved end residues are part of each CDR3. A D gene is named only where the DNA matches it firmly. Size values are once, few and many counts, or a class for expanded clones, and some rows have none.

v_gene	d_gene	j_gene	abundance	CDR3aa	CDR3nt
TRBV19	TRBD1	TRBJ1-5	.	CASRRTGLSNQPQHF	TGTGCCAGCCGCCGGACAGGTCTTAGCAATCAGCCCCAGCATTTT
TRBV7-7	TRBD2	TRBJ2-2	once	CASSTVAGGFTGELFF	TGTGCTAGCAGCACTGTAGCGGGGGGATTCACCGGGGAGCTGTTTTTT
TRBV12-3/TRBV12-4	.	TRBJ2-5	.	CASSFLATETQYF	TGTGCCAGCAGTTTTCTAGCAACAGAGACCCAGTACTTC
TRBV7-3	.	TRBJ1-2	.	CASSQNRDPKGYTF	TGTGCCAGCAGCCAGAACAGGGATCCGAAAGGCTACACCTTC
TRBV27	TRBD1	TRBJ1-2	.	CASSFRTGENYGYTF	TGTGCCAGCAGTTTCCGGACAGGGGAAAACTATGGCTACACCTTC
TRBV6-4	.	TRBJ1-3	.	CASTAQGGFDTIYF	TGTGCCAGCACGGCGCAGGGTGGTTTTGACACCATATATTTT
TRBV6-4	.	TRBJ2-3	few	CASSEGVSGSDTQYF	TGTGCCAGCAGTGAAGGAGTTAGCGGTTCAGATACGCAGTATTTT
TRBV6-5	.	TRBJ1-4	.	CASSYLSTNEKLFF	TGTGCCAGCAGTTACTTGTCGACTAATGAAAAACTGTTTTTT
TRBV7-9	TRBD1	TRBJ1-6	few	CASSTSRDRRRSPLHF	TGTGCCAGCAGCACGAGCCGGGACAGGCGGCGGTCACCCCTCCACTTT
TRBV5-5	.	TRBJ1-1	.	CASSLDGGNTEAFF	TGTGCCAGCAGCTTGGACGGGGGGAACACTGAAGCTTTCTTT
TRBV5-4	TRBD1	TRBJ2-1	.	CASSLGQGRNEQFF	TGTGCCAGCAGCTTGGGACAGGGAAGGAATGAGCAGTTCTTC
TRBV25-1	.	TRBJ1-2	.	CASSVGRGLNGYTF	TGTGCCAGCAGTGTCGGGAGGGGTCTTAATGGCTACACCTTC
TRBV5-1	TRBD1	TRBJ2-5	.	CASSSTGQGRETQYF	TGCGCCAGCAGCTCCACAGGACAGGGTAGGGAGACCCAGTACTTC
TRBV6-6	TRBD1	TRBJ1-5	.	CASSVTGENQPQHF	TGTGCCAGCAGCGTTACAGGGGAAAATCAGCCCCAGCATTTT
TRBV5-1	.	TRBJ1-3	.	CASSPGSAQKGNTIYF	TGCGCCAGCAGCCCGGGGTCCGCACAAAAAGGAAACACCATATATTTT
TRBV19	.	TRBJ1-1	once	CASSIRGRGTEAFF	TGTGCCAGTAGTATAAGAGGGCGAGGAACTGAAGCTTTCTTT
TRBV11-2	.	TRBJ1-1	.	CASSLVAGFGTEAFF	TGTGCCAGCAGCTTAGTAGCAGGGTTCGGCACTGAAGCTTTCTTT